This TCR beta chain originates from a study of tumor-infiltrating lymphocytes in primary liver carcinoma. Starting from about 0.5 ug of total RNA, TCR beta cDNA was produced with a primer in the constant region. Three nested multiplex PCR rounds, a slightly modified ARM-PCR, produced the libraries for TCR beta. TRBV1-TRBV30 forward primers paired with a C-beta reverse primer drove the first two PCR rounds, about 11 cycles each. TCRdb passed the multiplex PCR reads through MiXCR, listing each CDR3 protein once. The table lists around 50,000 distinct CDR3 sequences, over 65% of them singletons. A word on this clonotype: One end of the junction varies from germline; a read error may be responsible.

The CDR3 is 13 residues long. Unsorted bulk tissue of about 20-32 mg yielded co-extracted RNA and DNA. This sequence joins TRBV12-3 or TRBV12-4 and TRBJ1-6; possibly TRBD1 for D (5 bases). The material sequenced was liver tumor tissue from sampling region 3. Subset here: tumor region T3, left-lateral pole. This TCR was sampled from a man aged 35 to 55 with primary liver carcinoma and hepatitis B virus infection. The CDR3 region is CASSLGGNSLLHF. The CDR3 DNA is TGTGCCAGCAGTTTGGGGGGTAATTCACTCCTCCATTTT.